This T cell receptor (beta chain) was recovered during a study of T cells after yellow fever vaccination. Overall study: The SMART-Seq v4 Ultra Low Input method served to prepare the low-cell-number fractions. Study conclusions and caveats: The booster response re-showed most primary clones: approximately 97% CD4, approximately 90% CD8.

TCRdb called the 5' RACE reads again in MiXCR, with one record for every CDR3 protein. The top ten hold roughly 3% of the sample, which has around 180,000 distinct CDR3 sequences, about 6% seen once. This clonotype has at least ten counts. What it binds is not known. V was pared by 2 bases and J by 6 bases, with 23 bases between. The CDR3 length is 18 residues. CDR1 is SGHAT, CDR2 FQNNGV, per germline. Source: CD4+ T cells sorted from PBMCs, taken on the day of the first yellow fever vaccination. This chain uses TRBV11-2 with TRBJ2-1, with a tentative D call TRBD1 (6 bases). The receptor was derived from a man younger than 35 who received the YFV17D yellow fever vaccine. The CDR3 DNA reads TGTGCCAGCAGCTTAACCCTCCCGCCCACAGGGTACAGCAATGAGCAGTTCTTC. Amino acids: CASSLTLPPTGYSNEQFF. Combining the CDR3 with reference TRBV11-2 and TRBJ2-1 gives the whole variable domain EAGVAQSPRYKIIEKRQSVAFWCNPISGHATLYWYQQILGQGPKLLIQFQNNGVVDDSQLPKDRFSAERLKGVDSTLKIQPAKLEDSAVYLCASSLTLPPTGYSNEQFFGPGTRLTVL.